A single sample is the source of the 12 T cell receptor beta chains below, sequenced in a study of T-cell memory formation after mild COVID-19. TCRdb analysed the 5' RACE reads with MiXCR anew, one entry per CDR3 protein. The table has 500,000 to 650,000 distinct CDR3 sequences, about 20% seen once. The sequencing input was PBMCs or a T cell subset sorted from them (not recorded which). All receptors derive from an adult woman who had mild COVID-19 (a few samples of this study predate the infection). Cell type and time point are not known.

The table lists this clonotype with a few counts. The rearrangement uses TRBV9 and TRBJ2-3; TRBD2 is a possible D gene (5 bases). The CDR3 sequence is 15 residues long. Trimming removed 0 bases from V and 2 bases from J, with 10 bases in between. Germline V lookup: CDR1 SGDLS, CDR2 YYNGEE. In DNA, the CDR3 is TGTGCCAGCAGCGTAGACGAGGGAATCACAGATACGCAGTATTTT. Its protein product is CASSVDEGITDTQYF.

The chain couples TRBV24-1 to TRBJ2-1; maybe TRBD1 (6 bases). The CDR3 contains 17 residues. The V end lost 4 bases, the J end lost 1 base, and 16 bases lay between the germline ends. Germline V gene sequence: CDR1 KGHDR, CDR2 SFDVKD. CDR3 sequence (DNA): TGTGCCACCAGTGACCCCACTACAGGGAGTTCCTACAATGAGCAGTTCTTC. Translated: CATSDPTTGSSYNEQFF.

This chain joins TRBV6-2 or TRBV6-3 and TRBJ2-1, with no clear D. CDR3 length: 16 residues. Trimming took 6 bases from V and 0 from J, leaving 15 bases between them. Germline values: CDR1 MNHEY, CDR2 SVGEGT. The CDR3 is CASSPGVVSSYNEQFF. The DNA of the CDR3 is TGTGCCAGCAGCCCTGGGGTCGTGAGCTCCTACAATGAGCAGTTCTTC.

This chain joins TRBV18 and TRBJ1-5; D remains ambiguous. From germline, CDR1 is KGHSH and CDR2 LQKENI. There are 13 residues in the CDR3. Trimming cost V 1 base and J 5 bases, with 6 bases left between them. The CDR3 DNA sequence: TGTGCCAGCTCACCACAGGGTTATCAGCCCCAGCATTTT. Translated: CASSPQGYQPQHF.

This clonotype was seen a few times. This sequence joins TRBV6-1 and TRBJ1-1; 7 positions agree with TRBD1. The CDR3 sequence is 12 residues long. V was clipped by 6 bases and J by 5 bases; unmatched bases: 3. Per germline, CDR1 MNHNS and CDR2 SASEGT. The CDR3: CASRQGKTEAFF. The CDR3 coding sequence is TGTGCCAGCAGACAGGGGAAGACTGAAGCTTTCTTT.

This chain links TRBV4-2 with TRBJ1-1; D is uncertain. The CDR3 runs 16 residues. The germline V gene has CDR1 LGHNA and CDR2 YNFKEQ. Between the trimmed V and J ends, which lost 0 bases and 0 bases, there was a span of 11 bases. The CDR3 DNA reads as TGTGCCAGCAGCCAAGATGGAGGACTGATGAACACTGAAGCTTTCTTT. Translated, it gives CASSQDGGLMNTEAFF.

V gene TRBV12-3 or TRBV12-4 combines with J gene TRBJ2-2, with 7 bases matching TRBD2. This CDR3 has 16 amino acids. The V and J ends lost 7 bases and 1 base, in that order; junction bases with no gene match: 9. The CDR3 region is CASTATGTKNTGELFF. The CDR3 DNA follows: TGTGCCAGCACCGCGACCGGGACTAAGAACACCGGGGAGCTGTTTTTT.

The rearrangement joins TRBV7-9 to TRBJ2-3, with 11 bases lining up with TRBD2. After removal of 1 base from V and 3 bases from J, the junction contained 6 bases not matched to a gene. The CDR3 contains 17 residues. Germline V gene sequence: CDR1 SEHNR, CDR2 FQNEAQ (reference sequence). CDR3 bases: TGTGCCAGCAGCTTAGATACTAGCGGGGGATCTACAGATACGCAGTATTTT. This translates into CASSLDTSGGSTDTQYF.

This clonotype turned up a few times. As DNA, the CDR3 is TGTGCCAGCAGCATTAGCGGGCGGTACAATGAGCAGTTCTTC. Protein: CASSISGRYNEQFF. The rearrangement joins TRBV7-2 to TRBJ2-1; TRBD2 matches at 7 bases. The J segment lost 4 bases and the V segment lost 5 bases, leaving 5 bases of the junction unmatched. The germline V gene has CDR1 SGHTA and CDR2 FQGNSA. This CDR3 has 14 residues.

This chain uses TRBV20-1 with TRBJ2-5, with TRBD1 as a possible D gene (5 bases). The length of the CDR3 is 13 residues. Germline assignment: CDR1 DFQATT and CDR2 SNEGSKA (reference sequence). V lost 4 bases and J 1 base, leaving 10 bases between the germline ends. This chain's CDR3 is CSAMGRAQETQYF. The CDR3 DNA is TGCAGTGCTATGGGCAGGGCCCAAGAGACCCAGTACTTC.

The V and J genes are TRBV5-1 and TRBJ1-1, with 7 bases fitting TRBD1. Germline V gene data show CDR1 as SGHRS and CDR2 as YFSETQ. Trimming cost V 4 bases and J 4 bases; bases outside gene matches: 10. This CDR3 region has 15 residues. CDR3: CASSPPDRVGTEAFF. In DNA, the CDR3 is TGCGCCAGCAGCCCCCCCGACAGGGTCGGCACTGAAGCTTTCTTT. The complete variable domain, with remaining parts taken from reference TRBV5-1 and TRBJ1-1, reads KAGVTQTPRYLIKTRGQQVTLSCSPISGHRSVSWYQQTPGQGLQFLFEYFSETQRNKGNFPGRFSGRQFSNSRSEMNVSTLELGDSALYLCASSPPDRVGTEAFFGQGTRLTVV.

This clonotype came up a few times. The chain is built from TRBV7-9 and TRBJ2-7; perhaps D is TRBD1 or TRBD2 (7 bases each). Germline lookup yields CDR1 SEHNR and CDR2 FQNEAQ (reference sequence). V was cut by 5 bases and J by 2 bases, with 13 bases left in between. The CDR3 is 14 residues long. The CDR3 loop reads CASSPGGQTYEQYF. CDR3 in DNA: TGTGCCAGCAGCCCGGGGGGACAGACCTACGAGCAGTACTTC.